The clone carrying this TCR beta chain was recorded only once. The antigen is undetermined. This record comes from a study of graft-versus-host responses after intestinal transplantation. Across the study: Induction with anti-thymocyte globulin, then tacrolimus and steroids for about 3 years, was given to all recipients. Study outcomes and limitations: High graft-versus-host to host-versus-graft clonal ratios were found in allografts of patients who had graft-donor T cell macrochimerism.

The V end lost 0 bases, the J end lost 1 base, and 11 bases lay between the germline ends. The germline CDR1 and CDR2 sequences are SGHKS and YYEKEE (reference sequence). This CDR3 is built from 15 residues. Clones were read by immunoSEQ multiplex PCR, and TCRdb kept only the in-frame ones, dropping some. The sample gives 98,000 or so clones, roughly 87% of which show up once; approximately 1% is in the top ten. The source material was unstimulated CD4+ T cells sorted from spleen or lymph node cells, sampled before intestinal transplant. The chain combines TRBV5-5 with TRBJ2-7, with D tentatively TRBD1 (7 bases). The TCR comes from a human donor who received an intestinal transplant. The DNA for the CDR3 is TGTGCCAGCAGCTTGGGCGGGACAGCTTCCTACGAGCAGTACTTC. Translated: CASSLGGTASYEQYF.